The present T cell receptor (beta chain) was sequenced within a study of blood T cell repertoires in COVID-19. Study background: Collection of acute and convalescent COVID-19 samples took place in the United States, Italy and Spain.

The germline gives CDR1 GTSNPN, CDR2 SVGIG (reference sequence). The CDR3 extends over 13 amino acids. V was clipped by 5 bases and J by 7 bases; unmatched bases: 9. Profiled with immunoSEQ multiplex PCR; TCRdb holds only in-frame clones, not every one. The sample contains approximately 110,000 clones, approximately 87% of which appear only once. This receptor was identified in an older woman with acute or convalescent COVID-19. The specimen was peripheral blood. This chain links TRBV30 with TRBJ1-1; 8 nucleotides line up with TRBD1. The CDR3 coding sequence is TGTGCCTGGGGCGCCGGGACAGGAAATGAAGCTTTCTTT. Its translation is CAWGAGTGNEAFF.